This TCR beta chain was found in a study of vaccination effects on CD4 cells after COVID-19. Overall study: Samples were given by two convalescent patients 16 days and one week before vaccination. General observations from the study: Small numbers of convalescent patients limited the study. It also lacked early post-infection timepoints.

V was clipped by 2 bases and J by 5 bases; unmatched bases: 11. Germline values: CDR1 SGHTA, CDR2 FQGNSA. The CDR3 sequence is 18 residues long. Remarks on this clone: No antigen is known for it.

Libraries were prepared by immunoSEQ multiplex PCR; TCRdb keeps only in-frame clonotypes and omits some of them. The sample shows about 51,000 clones, approximately 74% of them seen only once. Culturing for nine to ten days preceded CD4+ T cell isolation. This clonotype was obtained from a human donor who had a prior SARS-CoV-2 infection. V gene TRBV7-2 combines with J gene TRBJ1-6; 8 bases match TRBD1. The sample here was CD4+ T cells from PBMCs cultured without peptide, taken before COVID-19 vaccination. CDR3 DNA: TGTGCCAGCAGCTTAAATCCCTGGACAGGGAGGAATAATTCACCCCTCCACTTT. Protein product: CASSLNPWTGRNNSPLHF.